This is a list of T cell receptor beta chains from one sample in a study of graft-versus-host responses after intestinal transplantation. Clones were sequenced by immunoSEQ multiplex PCR, and TCRdb holds only the in-frame ones, with some missing. The table has tens of thousands of clones, roughly 91% seen once. These receptors' antigens are unknown. The source was unstimulated CD8+ T cells sorted from spleen or lymph node cells, collected before intestinal transplant. Every receptor here comes from a human donor who received an intestinal transplant. Both conserved end residues are part of each CDR3. A D gene is named only where the DNA matches it firmly. The listing skips clone size in some rows; elsewhere it reads once, few, many or a size class.

V gene: TRBV7-8
clone size: NA
D gene: TRBD1
J gene: TRBJ2-7
CDR3 DNA: TGTGCCAGCACCTTGGAGACAGGGGACTACGAGCAGTACTTC
CDR3 protein: CASTLETGDYEQYF

V gene: TRBV27
clone size: NA
D gene: TRBD1
J gene: TRBJ1-4
CDR3 DNA: TGTGCCAGCAGCACAGGAGGGGGCGGTGAAAAACTGTTTTTT
CDR3 protein: CASSTGGGGEKLFF

V gene: TRBV19
clone size: NA
D gene: NA
J gene: TRBJ2-7
CDR3 DNA: TGTGCCAGTAGTACCGGACAAGGCTACGAGCAGTACTTC
CDR3 protein: CASSTGQGYEQYF

V gene: TRBV15
clone size: NA
D gene: NA
J gene: TRBJ2-3
CDR3 DNA: TGTGCCACCAGCAAACAGGAGACCAGATTTACGCAGTATTTT
CDR3 protein: CATSKQETRFTQYF

V gene: TRBV4-2
clone size: once
D gene: NA
J gene: TRBJ1-1
CDR3 DNA: TGTGCCAGCAGCCAAGAAGGATCCCAAATTGGGCCGTACACTGAAGCTTTCTTT
CDR3 protein: CASSQEGSQIGPYTEAFF

V gene: TRBV11-2
clone size: NA
D gene: TRBD2
J gene: TRBJ2-1
CDR3 DNA: TGTGCCAGCAGCTTAGGGGGACTAGGCAACAATGAGCAGTTCTTC
CDR3 protein: CASSLGGLGNNEQFF

V gene: TRBV4-1
clone size: once
D gene: TRBD1
J gene: TRBJ2-7
CDR3 DNA: TGCGCCAGCAGCCCCCCATGGGCCGGGACAGGGGGCTTTGTTTACGAGCAGTACTTC
CDR3 protein: CASSPPWAGTGGFVYEQYF

V gene: TRBV13
clone size: NA
D gene: NA
J gene: TRBJ1-1
CDR3 DNA: TGTGCCAGCAGCCAAGGGACATTGAACACTGAAGCTTTCTTT
CDR3 protein: CASSQGTLNTEAFF

V gene: TRBV9
clone size: once
D gene: NA
J gene: TRBJ1-3
CDR3 DNA: TGTGCCAGCAGCGCCCAGGGCTTCTCTGGAAACACCATATATTTT
CDR3 protein: CASSAQGFSGNTIYF

V gene: TRBV27
clone size: NA
D gene: NA
J gene: TRBJ2-1
CDR3 DNA: TGTGCCAGCAGCCAGGGCTTCTACAATGAGCAGTTCTTC
CDR3 protein: CASSQGFYNEQFF

V gene: TRBV5-1
clone size: NA
D gene: TRBD1
J gene: TRBJ2-7
CDR3 DNA: TGCGCCAGCACCACTGACCCCCGGGGATCGGGACAGGGTGAGCAGTACTTC
CDR3 protein: CASTTDPRGSGQGEQYF

V gene: TRBV6-1
clone size: NA
D gene: TRBD2
J gene: TRBJ2-7
CDR3 DNA: TGTGCCAGCAGCGCCGGGAGGCCCTACGAGCAGTACTTC
CDR3 protein: CASSAGRPYEQYF

V gene: TRBV19
clone size: NA
D gene: TRBD1
J gene: TRBJ1-2
CDR3 DNA: TGTGCCAGTAGTCTACAGGGGACCTATGGCTACACCTTC
CDR3 protein: CASSLQGTYGYTF

V gene: TRBV4-3
clone size: NA
D gene: NA
J gene: TRBJ1-4
CDR3 DNA: TGCGCCAGCAGCCAAGATAGAAGAGGATTTGGAGAGGAAAAACTGTTTTTT
CDR3 protein: CASSQDRRGFGEEKLFF

V gene: TRBV5-5
clone size: NA
D gene: TRBD1
J gene: TRBJ1-2
CDR3 DNA: TGTGCCAGCACCTTGGGACAGGGAGTCTATGGCTACACCTTC
CDR3 protein: CASTLGQGVYGYTF

V gene: TRBV5-8
clone size: NA
D gene: NA
J gene: TRBJ2-3
CDR3 DNA: TGTGCCAGCAGCAACACCTCATTACGACACTGGGCCACAGATACGCAGTATTTT
CDR3 protein: CASSNTSLRHWATDTQYF

V gene: TRBV7-6
clone size: NA
D gene: NA
J gene: TRBJ2-1
CDR3 DNA: TGTGCCAGCAGCTTAGCTGCTGGGGACTCCCTGAGCTCCTACAATGAGCAGTTCTTC
CDR3 protein: CASSLAAGDSLSSYNEQFF

V gene: TRBV2
clone size: NA
D gene: TRBD1
J gene: TRBJ2-7
CDR3 DNA: TGTGCCAGCAGTCCCGGGACAGGATACGAGCAGTACTTC
CDR3 protein: CASSPGTGYEQYF